The clone carrying this TCR beta chain was counted a single time. What it binds is unknown. This entry belongs to a study of OX40 agonist ivuxolimab in advanced cancers. Study observations and caveats: Fewer expanded clones were found on average in CD4+ than in CD8+ T cells.

TCRdb's copy holds only in-frame clones and misses some; the assay was immunoSEQ multiplex PCR. The sample gives approximately 30,000 clones, around four fifths of which show up once; more than 9.5% is in the top ten. The CDR3 contains 13 residues. Germline V gene sequence: CDR1 SGHTA, CDR2 FQGTGA. The V gene lost 5 bases and the J gene lost 7 bases, with 12 bases spanning the gap. This specimen consisted of CD4+ or CD8+ T cells sorted from blood, obtained in a trial of the OX40 agonist ivuxolimab. The V gene is TRBV7-3, the J gene TRBJ2-1; tentative D call: TRBD2 (5 bases). The receptor's source is an adult with an advanced solid tumor such as melanoma, head and neck, liver or kidney cancer. CDR3 nucleotide sequence: TGTGCCAGCAGCACCGGTACTAGTAATGAGCAGTTCTTC. Translating gives CASSTGTSNEQFF.